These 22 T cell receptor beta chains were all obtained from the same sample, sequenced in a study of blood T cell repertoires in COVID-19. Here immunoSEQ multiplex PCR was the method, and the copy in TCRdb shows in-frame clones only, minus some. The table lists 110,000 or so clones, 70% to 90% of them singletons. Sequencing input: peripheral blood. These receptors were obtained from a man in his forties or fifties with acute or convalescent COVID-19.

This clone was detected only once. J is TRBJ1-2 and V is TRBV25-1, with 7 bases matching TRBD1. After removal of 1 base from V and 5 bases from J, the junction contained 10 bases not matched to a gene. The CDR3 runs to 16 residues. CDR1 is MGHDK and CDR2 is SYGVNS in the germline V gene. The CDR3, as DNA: TGTGCCAGCAGTGAATCAAAGACAGGGAGTGGTTATGGCTACACCTTC. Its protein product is CASSESKTGSGYGYTF.

CDR3 coding DNA: TGTGCCAGCAGTCACGGACTATTCACCGGGGAGCTGTTTTTT. This translates into CASSHGLFTGELFF. The J gene is TRBJ2-2, the V gene TRBV6-2 or TRBV6-3; maybe TRBD2 (6 bases). Germline V gives CDR1 MNHEY, CDR2 SVGEGT. The CDR3 runs to 14 residues. The V gene lost 5 bases and the J gene lost 4 bases, with 11 bases spanning the gap.

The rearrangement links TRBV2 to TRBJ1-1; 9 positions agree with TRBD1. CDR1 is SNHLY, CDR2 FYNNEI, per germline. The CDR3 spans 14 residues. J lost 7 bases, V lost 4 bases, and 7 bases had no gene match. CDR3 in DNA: TGTGCCAGCAGTGTTTCCGGACAGGGGTATGAAGCTTTCTTT. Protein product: CASSVSGQGYEAFF.

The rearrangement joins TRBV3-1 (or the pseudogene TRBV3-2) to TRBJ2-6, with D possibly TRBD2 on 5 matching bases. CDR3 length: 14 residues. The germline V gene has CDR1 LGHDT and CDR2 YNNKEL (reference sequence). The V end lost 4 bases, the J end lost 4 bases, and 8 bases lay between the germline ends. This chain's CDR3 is CASSPDYGANVLTF. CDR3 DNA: TGTGCCAGCAGCCCCGACTACGGGGCCAACGTCCTGACTTTC.

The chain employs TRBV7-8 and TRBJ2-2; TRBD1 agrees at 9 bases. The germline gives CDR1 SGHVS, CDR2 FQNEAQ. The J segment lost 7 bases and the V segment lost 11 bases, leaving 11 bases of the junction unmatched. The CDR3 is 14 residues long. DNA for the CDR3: TGTGCCCCCATCCCACAGGGGGCGGGCGGGGAGCTGTTTTTT. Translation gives CAPIPQGAGGELFF.

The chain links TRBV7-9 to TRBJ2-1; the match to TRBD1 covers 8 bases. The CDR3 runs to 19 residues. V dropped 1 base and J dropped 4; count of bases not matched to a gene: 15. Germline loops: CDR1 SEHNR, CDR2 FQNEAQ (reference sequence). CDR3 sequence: CASSLVAGGGLWGYNEQFF. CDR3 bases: TGTGCCAGCAGCTTAGTGGCAGGGGGCGGGTTATGGGGATACAATGAGCAGTTCTTC.

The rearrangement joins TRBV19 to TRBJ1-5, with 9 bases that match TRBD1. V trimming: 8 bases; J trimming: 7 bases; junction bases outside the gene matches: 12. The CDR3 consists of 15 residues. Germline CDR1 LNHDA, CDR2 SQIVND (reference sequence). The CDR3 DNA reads TGTGCCAGTCGAAACAACGGACAGGGGTCCCAGCCCCAGCATTTT. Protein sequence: CASRNNGQGSQPQHF.

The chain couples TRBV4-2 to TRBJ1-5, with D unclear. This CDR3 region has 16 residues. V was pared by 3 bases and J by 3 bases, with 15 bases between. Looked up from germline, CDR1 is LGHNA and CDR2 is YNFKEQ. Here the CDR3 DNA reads TGTGCCAGCAGCCAGGGGAGGGCGGACGTCAATCAGCCCCAGCATTTT. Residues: CASSQGRADVNQPQHF.

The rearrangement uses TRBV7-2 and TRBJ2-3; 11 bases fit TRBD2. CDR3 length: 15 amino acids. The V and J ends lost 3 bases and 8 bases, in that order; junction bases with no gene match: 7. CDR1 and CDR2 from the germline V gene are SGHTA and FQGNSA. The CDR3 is CASSFTSGGFSTQYF. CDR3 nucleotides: TGTGCCAGCAGCTTTACTAGCGGGGGTTTTAGTACGCAGTATTTT. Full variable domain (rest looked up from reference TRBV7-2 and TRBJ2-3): GAGVSQSPSNKVTEKGKDVELRCDPISGHTALYWYRQSLGQGLEFLIYFQGNSAPDKSGLPSDRFSAERTGGSVSTLTIQRTQQEDSAVYLCASSFTSGGFSTQYFGPGTRLTVL.

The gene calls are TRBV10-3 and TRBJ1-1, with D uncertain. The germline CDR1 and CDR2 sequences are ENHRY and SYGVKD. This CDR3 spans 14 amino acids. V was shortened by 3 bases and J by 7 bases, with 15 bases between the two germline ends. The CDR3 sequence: CAISDYEVFGEAFF. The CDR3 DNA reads TGTGCCATCAGTGATTACGAGGTCTTCGGTGAAGCTTTCTTT.

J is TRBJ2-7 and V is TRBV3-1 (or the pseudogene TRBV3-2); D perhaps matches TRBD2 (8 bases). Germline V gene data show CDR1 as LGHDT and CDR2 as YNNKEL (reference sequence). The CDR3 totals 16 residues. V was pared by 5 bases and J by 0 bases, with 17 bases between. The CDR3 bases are TGTGCCAGCAGCACAGGGGATCTAGCGGGCTCCTACGAGCAGTACTTC. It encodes CASSTGDLAGSYEQYF.

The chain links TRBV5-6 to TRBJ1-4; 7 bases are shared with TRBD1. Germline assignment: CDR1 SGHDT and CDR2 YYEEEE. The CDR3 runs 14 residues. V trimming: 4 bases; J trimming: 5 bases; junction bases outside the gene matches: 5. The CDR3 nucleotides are TGTGCCAGCAGCCGACCGACAGGGAATGAAAAACTGTTTTTT. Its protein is CASSRPTGNEKLFF.

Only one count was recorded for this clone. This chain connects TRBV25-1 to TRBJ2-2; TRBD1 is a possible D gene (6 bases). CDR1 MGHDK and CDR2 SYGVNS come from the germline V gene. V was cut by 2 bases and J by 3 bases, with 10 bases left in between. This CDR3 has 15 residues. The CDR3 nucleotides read TGTGCCAGCAGTGAAGCAGGGGCATACACCGGGGAGCTGTTTTTT. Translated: CASSEAGAYTGELFF.

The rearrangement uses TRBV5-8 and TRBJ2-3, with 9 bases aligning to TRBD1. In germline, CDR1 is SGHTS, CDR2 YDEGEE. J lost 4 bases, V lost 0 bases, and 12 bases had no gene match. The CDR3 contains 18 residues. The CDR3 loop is CASSLGPGTGLLADTQYF. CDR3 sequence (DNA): TGTGCCAGCAGCTTGGGTCCCGGGACAGGGTTGTTGGCAGATACGCAGTATTTT.

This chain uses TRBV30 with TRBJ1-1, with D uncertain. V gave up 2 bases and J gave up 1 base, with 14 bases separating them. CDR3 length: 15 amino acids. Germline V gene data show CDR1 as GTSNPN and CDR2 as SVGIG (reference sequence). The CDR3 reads CAWSWYGVSNTEAFF. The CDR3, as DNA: TGTGCCTGGAGTTGGTATGGAGTTTCGAACACTGAAGCTTTCTTT.

CDR3 in amino acids: CASSQDRGSTDTQYF. DNA for the CDR3: TGTGCCAGCAGCCAAGACAGGGGGAGCACAGATACGCAGTATTTT. V and J are TRBV7-8 and TRBJ2-3; 9 bases are a match to TRBD1. Germline V gene lookup returns CDR1 SGHVS and CDR2 FQNEAQ. The trim removed 5 bases at V and 0 bases at J, leaving 3 bases unmatched. The CDR3 is made up of 15 amino acids.

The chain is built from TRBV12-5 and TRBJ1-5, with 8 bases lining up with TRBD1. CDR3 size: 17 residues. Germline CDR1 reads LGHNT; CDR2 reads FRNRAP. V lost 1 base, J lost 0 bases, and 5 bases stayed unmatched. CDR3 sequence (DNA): TGTGCTAGTGGTTTGGCCCCGGGACAGGTTAGCAATCAGCCCCAGCATTTT. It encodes CASGLAPGQVSNQPQHF.

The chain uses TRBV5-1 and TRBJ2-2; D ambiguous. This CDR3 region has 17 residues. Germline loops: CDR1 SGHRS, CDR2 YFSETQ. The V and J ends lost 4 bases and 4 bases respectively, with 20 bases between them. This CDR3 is CASSLTTFGSSTGELFF. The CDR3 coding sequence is TGCGCCAGCAGCCTTACTACATTCGGGTCGAGCACCGGGGAGCTGTTTTTT.

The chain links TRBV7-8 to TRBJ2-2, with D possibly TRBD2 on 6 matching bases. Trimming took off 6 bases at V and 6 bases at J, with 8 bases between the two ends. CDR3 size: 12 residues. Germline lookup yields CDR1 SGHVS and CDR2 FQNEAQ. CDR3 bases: TGTGCCAGCAGGGGGGAGGCCGGGGAGCTGTTTTTT. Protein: CASRGEAGELFF.

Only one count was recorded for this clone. The CDR3 bases are TGTGCCAGCGACGAATGGGGGCAGATCTATAATTCACCCCTCCACTTT. It translates to CASDEWGQIYNSPLHF. This rearrangement joins TRBV7-9 to TRBJ1-6; D is perhaps TRBD1 (6 bases). V lost 8 bases to trimming and J lost 3 bases, with 17 bases between them. The germline CDR1 and CDR2 sequences are SEHNR and FQNEAQ (reference sequence). The CDR3 loop spans 16 amino acids.

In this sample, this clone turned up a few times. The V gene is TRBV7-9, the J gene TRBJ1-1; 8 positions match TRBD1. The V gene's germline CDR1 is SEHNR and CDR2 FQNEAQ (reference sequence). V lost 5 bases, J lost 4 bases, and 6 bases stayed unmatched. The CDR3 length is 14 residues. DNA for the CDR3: TGTGCCAGCAGCCCCCCAGGGACAGGCACTGAAGCTTTCTTT. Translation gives CASSPPGTGTEAFF.

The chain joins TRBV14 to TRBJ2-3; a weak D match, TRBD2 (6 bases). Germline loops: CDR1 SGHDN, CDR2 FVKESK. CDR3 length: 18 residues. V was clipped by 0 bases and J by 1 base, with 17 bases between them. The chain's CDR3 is CASSQDGLPGSGTDTQYF. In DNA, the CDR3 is TGTGCCAGCAGCCAAGATGGGCTTCCCGGGAGTGGCACAGATACGCAGTATTTT.